Shown below are 6 T cell receptor beta chains from a single sample sequenced in a study of T cell responses to AZD1222 COVID-19 vaccine. Using immunoSEQ multiplex PCR, the repertoire was profiled, and TCRdb retains in-frame clones only, with some absent. The sample has 75,000 to 95,000 clones, approximately 89% seen once. The sequencing here drew on peripheral blood, taken 28 days after the second AZD1222 dose. The receptors derive from an adult who received the AZD1222 COVID-19 vaccine.

This chain links TRBV4-1 with TRBJ1-1, with D possibly being TRBD1 (5 bases). Trimming left V 1 base short and J 8 bases short, with 11 bases between. Germline V gene lookup returns CDR1 MGHRA and CDR2 YSYEKL. CDR3 size: 13 residues. The CDR3, as DNA: TGCGCCAGCAGCCAAGGACAGTCTTGGGAAGCTTTCTTT. Translation: CASSQGQSWEAFF.

The chain joins TRBV4-1 to TRBJ1-6; D is ambiguous. Looked up from germline, CDR1 is MGHRA and CDR2 is YSYEKL. V was shortened by 0 bases and J by 8 bases, with 5 bases between the two germline ends. CDR3 size: 13 residues. DNA for the CDR3: TGCGCCAGCAGCCAAGATCCGGATTCACCCCTCCACTTT. Translation gives CASSQDPDSPLHF.

This sequence joins TRBV7-9 and TRBJ1-4, with 11 nucleotides matching TRBD1. Germline V CDR1 and CDR2: SEHNR, FQNEAQ (reference sequence). The junction had 6 bases not matched to a gene; V was cut back by 4 bases and J by 2 bases. The CDR3 is 17 amino acids. The CDR3 nucleotides read TGTGCCAGCAGCTCATCGGACAGGGGGCTTACTAATGAAAAACTGTTTTTT. It specifies CASSSSDRGLTNEKLFF.

The chain recombines TRBV9 with TRBJ2-3, with D possibly matching TRBD2 (6 bases). Germline V gene sequence: CDR1 SGDLS, CDR2 YYNGEE. The CDR3 contains 14 residues. Between the trimmed V and J ends, which lost 0 bases and 6 bases, there was a span of 11 bases. The CDR3 region is CASSVGPGEDTQYF. The CDR3 coding sequence is TGTGCCAGCAGCGTAGGACCGGGAGAGGATACGCAGTATTTT.

The J gene is TRBJ2-7, the V gene TRBV12-3 or TRBV12-4; 7 nucleotides line up with TRBD1. The CDR3 sequence is 13 residues long. V lost 2 bases and J lost 12; bases outside the gene matches: 10. CDR3 sequence reads: CASSLTLVTGMYV. For the CDR3, the DNA is TGTGCCAGCAGTTTAACCCTCGTGACAGGGATGTACGTC.

The chain couples TRBV21-1 to TRBJ1-5. TRBV21-1 is deemed a pseudogene. The CDR3 runs to 13 residues. CDR3 sequence: CATDRSRNQPQHF. The CDR3 nucleotides are TGTGCCACCGACCGGTCGCGCAATCAGCCCCAGCATTTT.